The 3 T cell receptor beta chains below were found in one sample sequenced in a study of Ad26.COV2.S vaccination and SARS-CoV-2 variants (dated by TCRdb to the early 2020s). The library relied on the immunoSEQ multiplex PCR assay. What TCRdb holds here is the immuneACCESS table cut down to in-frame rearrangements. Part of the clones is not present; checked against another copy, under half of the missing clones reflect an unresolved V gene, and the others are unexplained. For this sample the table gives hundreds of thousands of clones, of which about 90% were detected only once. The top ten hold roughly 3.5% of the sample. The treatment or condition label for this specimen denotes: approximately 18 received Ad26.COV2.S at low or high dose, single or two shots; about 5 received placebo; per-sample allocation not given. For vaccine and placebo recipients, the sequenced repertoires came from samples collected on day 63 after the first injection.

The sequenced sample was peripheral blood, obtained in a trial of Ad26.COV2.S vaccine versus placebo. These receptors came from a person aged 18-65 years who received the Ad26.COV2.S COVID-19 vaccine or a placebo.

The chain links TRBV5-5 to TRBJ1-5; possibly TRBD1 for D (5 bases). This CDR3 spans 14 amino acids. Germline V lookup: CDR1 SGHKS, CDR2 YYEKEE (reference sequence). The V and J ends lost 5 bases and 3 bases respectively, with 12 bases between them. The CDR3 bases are TGTGCCAGCAGTTACTGGGGGGTCAATCAGCCCCAGCATTTT. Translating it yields CASSYWGVNQPQHF.

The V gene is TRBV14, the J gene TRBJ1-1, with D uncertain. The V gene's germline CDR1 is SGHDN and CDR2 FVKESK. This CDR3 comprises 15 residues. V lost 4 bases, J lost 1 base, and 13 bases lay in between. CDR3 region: CASSPLYQPNTEAFF. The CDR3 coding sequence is TGTGCCAGCAGCCCTCTTTACCAACCGAACACTGAAGCTTTCTTT.

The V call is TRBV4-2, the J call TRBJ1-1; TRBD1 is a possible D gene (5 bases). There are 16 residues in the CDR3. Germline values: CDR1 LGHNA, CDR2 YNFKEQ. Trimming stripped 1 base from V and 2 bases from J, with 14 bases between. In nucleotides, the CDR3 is TGTGCCAGCAGCCAAGCAAGCACAGGAACAAACACTGAAGCTTTCTTT. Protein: CASSQASTGTNTEAFF.